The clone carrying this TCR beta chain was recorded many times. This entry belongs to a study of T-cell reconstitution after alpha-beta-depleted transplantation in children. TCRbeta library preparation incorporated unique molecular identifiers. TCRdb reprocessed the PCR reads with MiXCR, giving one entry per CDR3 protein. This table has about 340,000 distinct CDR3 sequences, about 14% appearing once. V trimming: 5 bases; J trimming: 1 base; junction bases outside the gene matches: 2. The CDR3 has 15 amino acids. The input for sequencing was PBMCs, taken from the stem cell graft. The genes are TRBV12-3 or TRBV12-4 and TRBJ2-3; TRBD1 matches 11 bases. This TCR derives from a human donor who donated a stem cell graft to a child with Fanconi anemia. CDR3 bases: TGTGCCAGCAGTCCGGACAGGGGGCGCACAGATACGCAGTATTTT. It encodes CASSPDRGRTDTQYF.